This entry lists 15 T cell receptor beta chains sequenced from one sample in a study of early T cells in non-severe SARS-CoV-2 infection. A single record per CDR3 protein comes from TCRdb applying MiXCR to the 5' RACE reads. The table lists tens of thousands of distinct CDR3 sequences, 14% of them singletons. The sample was whole blood. Receptors were obtained from an adult who was a healthcare worker with PCR-confirmed SARS-CoV-2 infection or an uninfected control (not recorded which).

The V and J genes are TRBV10-3 and TRBJ2-3; possibly TRBD1 or TRBD2 for D (5 bases each). Per the germline V gene, CDR1 is ENHRY and CDR2 is SYGVKD. The V end lost 2 bases, the J end lost 1 base, and 10 bases lay between the germline ends. This CDR3 region has 15 residues. The CDR3 DNA is TGTGCCATCAGTGAGCGTGAGGGGCGCACAGATACGCAGTATTTT. This encodes CAISEREGRTDTQYF.

The rearrangement uses TRBV5-6 and TRBJ1-5, with 7 bases lining up with TRBD1. The V gene's germline CDR1 is SGHDT and CDR2 YYEEEE. V was clipped by 5 bases and J by 4 bases; unmatched bases: 3. The CDR3 is 13 amino acids. The CDR3: CASRSQGNQPQHF. The CDR3 DNA reads TGTGCCAGCAGGTCACAGGGGAATCAGCCCCAGCATTTT.

At least ten counts were recorded for this clonotype. The CDR3 is CASSLTGFYGYTF. In nucleotides, the CDR3 is TGTGCCAGCAGCCTGACAGGGTTTTATGGCTACACCTTC. The chain joins TRBV5-5 to TRBJ1-2; 7 bases map to TRBD1. The CDR3 is made up of 13 amino acids. Germline V gene data show CDR1 as SGHKS and CDR2 as YYEKEE (reference sequence). Germline trimming cut 4 bases from V and 5 bases from J; bases unmatched to any gene: 5. The whole variable domain, remainder taken from reference TRBV5-5 and TRBJ1-2, is DAGVTQSPTHLIKTRGQQVTLRCSPISGHKSVSWYQQVLGQGPQFIFQYYEKEERGRGNFPDRFSARQFPNYSSELNVNALLLGDSALYLCASSLTGFYGYTFGSGTRLTVV.

This clonotype was detected ten times or more. The rearrangement uses TRBV28 and TRBJ1-1; tentatively, D is TRBD1 (6 bases). V shed 8 bases and J shed 3 bases, with 13 bases lying between them. Per germline, CDR1 MDHEN and CDR2 SYDVKM. The CDR3 has 13 amino acids. As DNA, the CDR3 is TGTGCCAGCGCGGTACAGGGTCACACTGAAGCTTTCTTT. It yields the protein CASAVQGHTEAFF.

This clonotype was seen at least ten times. The chain couples TRBV30 to TRBJ2-3; TRBD2 might be the D (6 bases). From germline, CDR1 is GTSNPN and CDR2 SVGIG (reference sequence). The CDR3 is 15 residues long. V gave up 0 bases and J gave up 0 bases, with 10 bases separating them. CDR3 in DNA: TGTGCCTGGAGTGTACGACGGGGGAGCACAGATACGCAGTATTTT. Amino acids: CAWSVRRGSTDTQYF.

Concerning this clonotype itself: This may be a read error: a much more frequent sequence differs by one nucleotide. This chain joins TRBV5-1 and TRBJ1-4, with D possibly matching TRBD1 (6 bases). Germline loops: CDR1 SGHRS, CDR2 YFSETQ. CDR3 size: 17 residues. The CDR3 loop is CASSPQGSKATNEILFF. The CDR3 nucleotides are TGCGCCAGCAGTCCACAGGGATCTAAAGCAACTAATGAAATACTGTTTTTT.

The V gene is TRBV6-5, the J gene TRBJ1-2, with D unresolved. Deletions cut 0 bases from V and 4 bases from J, with 18 bases between. There are 17 residues in the CDR3. CDR1 and CDR2 from the germline V gene are MNHEY and SVGAGI. The CDR3 region has the DNA TGTGCCAGCAGTTACTCCTTCGTAGCCCTTTCCATCTATGGCTACACCTTC. It encodes CASSYSFVALSIYGYTF.

There are a few counts of this clonotype. The chain joins TRBV28 to TRBJ1-4, with D uncertain. CDR1 and CDR2 from the germline V gene are MDHEN and SYDVKM. Trimming left V 5 bases short and J 0 bases short, with 13 bases between. This CDR3 is 16 amino acids long. CDR3 protein: CASSLLAGATNEKLFF. In DNA, the CDR3 is TGTGCCAGCAGTCTTTTGGCCGGGGCAACTAATGAAAAACTGTTTTTT.

This chain connects TRBV4-2 to TRBJ1-1, with D uncertain. The CDR3 length is 12 residues. The V gene lost 4 bases and the J gene lost 7 bases, with 10 bases spanning the gap. Germline values: CDR1 LGHNA, CDR2 YNFKEQ. CDR3 protein: CASSLEPHEAFF. The DNA of the CDR3 is TGTGCCAGCAGCCTAGAACCCCATGAAGCTTTCTTT.

This clonotype was observed many times. V and J are TRBV12-3 or TRBV12-4 and TRBJ1-2; the D gene is possibly TRBD1 (5 bases). This CDR3 is 16 amino acids long. Trimming shortened V by 5 bases and J by 0 bases, and 16 bases separated the two germline ends. In nucleotides, the CDR3 is TGTGCCAGCAGTCCCGGGACCAGGGCTACTAACTATGGCTACACCTTC. It yields the protein CASSPGTRATNYGYTF.

The chain employs TRBV6-6 and TRBJ2-2; D is perhaps TRBD1 (6 bases). The CDR3 length is 15 residues. CDR1 and CDR2 (germline): MNHNY, SVGAGI (reference sequence). The V end lost 6 bases, the J end lost 0 bases, and 11 bases lay between the germline ends. The CDR3 loop is CASSPGQSNTGELFF. CDR3 nucleotide sequence: TGTGCCAGCAGCCCCGGACAGTCGAACACCGGGGAGCTGTTTTTT.

Only a few counts were recorded for this clonotype. The chain employs TRBV6-2 or TRBV6-3 and TRBJ2-3; D is unresolved. V gave up 2 bases and J gave up 5 bases, with 8 bases separating them. Germline loops: CDR1 MNHEY, CDR2 SVGEGT. The CDR3 is 13 residues long. This chain's CDR3 is CASSYQLLDTQYF. The CDR3 DNA is TGTGCCAGCAGTTACCAACTTCTAGATACGCAGTATTTT.

V usage is TRBV24-1 and J usage is TRBJ1-4; no clear D gene. The germline V gene encodes CDR1 KGHDR and CDR2 SFDVKD. The CDR3 spans 14 residues. Trimming removed 4 bases at V and 0 bases at J, with 5 bases between. The CDR3 coding sequence is TGTGCCACCAGTGAGACTGCAACTAATGAAAAACTGTTTTTT. Amino acid sequence: CATSETATNEKLFF.

This clonotype has more than one count but fewer than ten. The chain uses TRBV2 and TRBJ2-2; possibly TRBD1 for D (6 bases). V lost 2 bases, J lost 1 base, and 17 bases lay in between. This CDR3 is built from 18 residues. CDR1 SNHLY and CDR2 FYNNEI come from the germline V gene. CDR3 protein: CASSEMIQGIWNTGELFF. CDR3 sequence (DNA): TGTGCCAGCAGTGAAATGATACAGGGAATTTGGAACACCGGGGAGCTGTTTTTT.

CDR3 amino acids: CASRPTSNEQFF. CDR3 DNA: TGTGCCAGCAGACCCACTAGCAATGAGCAGTTCTTC. The gene calls are TRBV6-5 and TRBJ2-1; the D gene is possibly TRBD2 (5 bases). The CDR3 has 12 residues. The germline CDR1 and CDR2 sequences are MNHEY and SVGAGI. With 6 bases removed from V and 6 bases from J, the gap between germline ends came to 9 bases.